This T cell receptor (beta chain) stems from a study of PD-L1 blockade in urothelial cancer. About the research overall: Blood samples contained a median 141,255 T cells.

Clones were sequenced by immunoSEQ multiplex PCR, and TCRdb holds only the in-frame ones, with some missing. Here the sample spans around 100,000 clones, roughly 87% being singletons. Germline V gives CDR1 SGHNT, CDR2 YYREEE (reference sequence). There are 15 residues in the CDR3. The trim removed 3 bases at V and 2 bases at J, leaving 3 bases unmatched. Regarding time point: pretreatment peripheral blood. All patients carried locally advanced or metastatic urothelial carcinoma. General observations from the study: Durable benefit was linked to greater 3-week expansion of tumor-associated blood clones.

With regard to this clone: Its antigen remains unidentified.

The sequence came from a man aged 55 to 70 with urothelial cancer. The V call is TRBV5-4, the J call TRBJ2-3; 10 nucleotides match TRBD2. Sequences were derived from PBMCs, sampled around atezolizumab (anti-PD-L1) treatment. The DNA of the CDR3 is TGTGCCAGCAGCTCAGCGGGGGGGTACACAGATACGCAGTATTTT. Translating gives CASSSAGGYTDTQYF.